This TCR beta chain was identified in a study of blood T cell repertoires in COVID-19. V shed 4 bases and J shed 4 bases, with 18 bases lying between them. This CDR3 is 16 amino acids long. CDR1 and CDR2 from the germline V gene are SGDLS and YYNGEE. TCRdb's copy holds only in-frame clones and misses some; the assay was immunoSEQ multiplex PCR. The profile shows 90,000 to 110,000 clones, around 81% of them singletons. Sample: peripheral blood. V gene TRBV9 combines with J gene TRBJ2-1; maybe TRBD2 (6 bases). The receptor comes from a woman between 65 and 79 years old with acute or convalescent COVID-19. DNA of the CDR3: TGTGCCAGCAGCTCCCCTCTAGCGAATACTTACAATGAGCAGTTCTTC. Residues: CASSSPLANTYNEQFF. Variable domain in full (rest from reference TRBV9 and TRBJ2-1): DSGVTQTPKHLITATGQRVTLRCSPRSGDLSVYWYQQSLDQGLQFLIQYYNGEERAKGNILERFSAQQFPDLHSELNLSSLELGDSALYFCASSSPLANTYNEQFFGPGTRLTVL.